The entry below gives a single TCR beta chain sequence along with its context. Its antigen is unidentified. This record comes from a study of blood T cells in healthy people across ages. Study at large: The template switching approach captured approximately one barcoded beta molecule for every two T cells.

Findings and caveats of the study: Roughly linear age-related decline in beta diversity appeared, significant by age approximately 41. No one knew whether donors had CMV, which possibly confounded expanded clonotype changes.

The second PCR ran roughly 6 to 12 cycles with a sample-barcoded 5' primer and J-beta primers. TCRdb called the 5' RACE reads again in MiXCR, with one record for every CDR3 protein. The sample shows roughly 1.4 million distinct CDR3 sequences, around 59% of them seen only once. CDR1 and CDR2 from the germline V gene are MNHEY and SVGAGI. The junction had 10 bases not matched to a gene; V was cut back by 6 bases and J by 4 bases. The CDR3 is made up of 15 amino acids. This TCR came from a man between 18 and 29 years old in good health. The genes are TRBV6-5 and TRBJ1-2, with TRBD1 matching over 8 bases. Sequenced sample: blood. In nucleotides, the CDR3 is TGTGCCAGCAGAGGTGGACAGGGAATACGCTATGGCTACACCTTC. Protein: CASRGGQGIRYGYTF.